A selection of T cell receptor beta chains follows, all from one sample in a study of blood T cell repertoires in COVID-19. Assay used: immunoSEQ multiplex PCR; TCRdb lists only in-frame clones, some missing. This sample has roughly 67,000 clones, with 60% to 85% found just once. Sequencing was done on a sample of peripheral blood. All receptors derive from a human donor in a cohort sampled during active COVID-19. The conserved cysteine and the conserved F or W are not part of the CDR3 here.

v_call	j_call	cdr3_aa
TRBV6-1	TRBJ1-1	ASSDRDRGRAF
TRBV28	TRBJ2-7	ASSSNIAGQY
TRBV15	TRBJ2-5	ATSSPRQGRGETQY
TRBV5-6	TRBJ2-7	ASSLAGRVIYEQY
TRBV5-1	TRBJ2-1	ASSLLANEQF
TRBV2	TRBJ2-4	ASARGRGGKEYIAKNIQY
TRBV28	TRBJ2-5	ASSLSSTPGTGKEETQY
TRBV28	TRBJ1-1	ASSLAGAYEAF
TRBV29-1	TRBJ2-1	SVEDSGFGQF
TRBV7-2	TRBJ2-3	ASSLADGLTDTQY
TRBV5-1	TRBJ2-4	ASTQGGQRDIQY
TRBV3-1/TRBV3-2	TRBJ1-1	ASSSQGAGAEAF
TRBV5-4	TRBJ2-3	ASSFSPETSTDTQY
TRBV29-1	TRBJ1-2	SSTGTSNYGYT
TRBV30	TRBJ2-7	AWSLQNPRN
TRBV5-8	TRBJ1-2	ASSWPGRHTGNYGYT
TRBV29-1	TRBJ1-2	SASQGNYGYT
TRBV6-2/TRBV6-3	TRBJ2-7	ASSYQKAGLAYYYEQY
TRBV6-2/TRBV6-3	TRBJ1-2	ASSQGGQAYGYT
TRBV19	TRBJ1-5	ASSIGQTQPQH
TRBV30	TRBJ1-3	ACGGPLAGNTIY
TRBV28	TRBJ2-1	ASSLWQKDRREQF
TRBV11-2	TRBJ2-7	ASSLDSGTSVYEQY
TRBV6-4	TRBJ1-5	ASSDSTVLLCSNQPQH
TRBV30	TRBJ2-1	AWARGRYNEQF
TRBV11-2	TRBJ2-5	ASSLGTGSVRETQY
TRBV2	TRBJ2-1	ASSEGQGAYNEQF
TRBV7-9	TRBJ1-3	ASSLEWPAAIY
TRBV3-1/TRBV3-2	TRBJ1-2	ASSPPSNYGYT
TRBV28	TRBJ1-5	ASSFRGGYQPQH
TRBV7-8	TRBJ2-1	ASSLARGSYNEQF
TRBV7-2	TRBJ2-5	ASSSGTERTQY
TRBV28	TRBJ1-5	ASSLFYLGGSSNQPQH
TRBV5-1	TRBJ1-1	ASRSDRAGTEAF
TRBV2	TRBJ2-7	AARGDTYEQY
TRBV6-5	TRBJ1-2	ASYHRGSNYGYT
TRBV6-1	TRBJ2-3	ASSEGHKGDTQY
TRBV19	TRBJ1-3	ASSMVNFAGNTIY
TRBV7-8	TRBJ2-1	ASSSSGRAGDEQF
TRBV28	TRBJ1-3	ASSSAGEGNTIY
TRBV27	TRBJ1-2	ASSSYRGDYGYT
TRBV19	TRBJ1-2	ASSIAGTGGNYGYT
TRBV5-1	TRBJ1-1	ASSTGQGIEAF
TRBV19	TRBJ2-4	ASSIGDRNIQY
TRBV6-2/TRBV6-3	TRBJ2-7	ASSQYHEQY
TRBV2	TRBJ2-2	ASSEGTSGELF
TRBV5-1	TRBJ2-7	ASSPDAGSYEQY
TRBV5-8	TRBJ2-2	ASSVRLTGTGELF
TRBV11-3	TRBJ2-2	ASSLVITGNTGELF
TRBV7-9	TRBJ2-7	ASSPGTGGIEQY
TRBV28	TRBJ2-3	ASSGDGQGTTDTQY
TRBV5-4	TRBJ2-7	ASSLDSGSYEQY
TRBV3-1/TRBV3-2	TRBJ2-3	ASSPLRGGSTDTQY